The sequence of this T cell receptor beta chain was determined in a study of blood T cell repertoires in COVID-19. On the study more broadly: Both acute and convalescent COVID-19 samples were obtained from the United States, Italy and Spain. Nucleic acid was either cDNA or gDNA, and it came from T cells, B-cell-depleted T cells, or PBMCs.

In this sample, this clone turned up a few times. The authors' processing: Reference gene primer amplification in the assay estimated nucleated cell counts. This table comes from immunoSEQ multiplex PCR, and its TCRdb copy is limited to in-frame clones, with some not included. From that table come the V and J calls and clone size; the DNA was used to work out D and trimming. This sample has fewer than 250,000 clones, with approximately 79% found just once. Looked up from germline, CDR1 is SGHKS and CDR2 is YYEKEE (reference sequence). The ends lost 0 bases at V and 0 bases at J; junction bases unmatched: 10. The CDR3 covers 18 residues.

The sample comprised peripheral blood. This chain joins TRBV5-5 and TRBJ1-1; TRBD1 aligns across 8 bases. This receptor was identified in a woman between 45 and 65 years old with acute or convalescent COVID-19. The CDR3: CASSLGARGRTMNTEAFF. The CDR3 bases are TGTGCCAGCAGCTTGGGGGCCAGGGGGCGAACTATGAACACTGAAGCTTTCTTT.